Sequencing of this T cell receptor beta chain was carried out in a study of Ad26.COV2.S vaccination and SARS-CoV-2 variants. TCRdb's copy holds only in-frame clones and misses some; the assay was immunoSEQ multiplex PCR. The sample shows hundreds of thousands of clones, about 90% of them seen only once. Germline CDR1 reads SGHRS; CDR2 reads YFSETQ. V lost 0 bases and J 4 bases, leaving 7 bases between the germline ends. The CDR3 totals 13 residues. Of note for this clone: Its antigen is not identified.

General observations from the study: Vaccine and placebo recipients had similar non-spike TCR breadth. Compared with placebo recipients, vaccine recipients had higher spike-specific TCR breadth.

Treatment reported: some 20 received Ad26.COV2.S at low or high dose, single or two shots; 5 received placebo; per-sample allocation not given. Day 63 after the first injection of vaccine or placebo was the sampling time. It was an adult aged 18-55 years in Boston who was the donor. Material: peripheral blood, obtained in a trial of Ad26.COV2.S vaccine versus placebo. The sequence derives from a person between 18 and 65 years old who received the Ad26.COV2.S COVID-19 vaccine or a placebo. The chain joins TRBV5-1 to TRBJ1-2; D ambiguous. The DNA of the CDR3 is TGCGCCAGCAGCTTGGGACCGGCCTATGGCTACACCTTC. Encoded protein: CASSLGPAYGYTF.